Listed below are T cell receptor beta chains from one sample, sequenced in a study of tumour-infiltrating T cells in Burkitt lymphoma. Libraries were prepared by immunoSEQ multiplex PCR; TCRdb keeps only in-frame clonotypes and omits some of them. The data show around 7,400 clones, over 65% seen once. Specimen: tumor tissue. These receptors came from a human donor with diffuse large B-cell lymphoma. CDR3s include the opening cysteine and the closing phenylalanine or tryptophan. The order of the fields is clone size, V gene, D gene, J gene, CDR3 DNA, CDR3 protein. The D gene is left open where the match is weak. For some rows the clone size is stated as once, few or many, or as a class when expanded; others skip it.

-	TRBV19	-	TRBJ2-7	TGTGCCAGTGGGGGGACGGGGAGCTCCTACGAGCAGTACTTC	CASGGTGSSYEQYF
-	TRBV7-9	TRBD2	TRBJ2-5	TGTGCCAGCAGCAGACGTAGCGGGGGCCAAGAGACCCAGTACTTC	CASSRRSGGQETQYF
-	TRBV5-1	-	TRBJ1-1	TGCGCCAGCAGCTTGGAAGGGACGTACAGAGAGGGAGCTTTCTTT	CASSLEGTYREGAFF
-	TRBV14	TRBD1	TRBJ1-1	TGTGCCAGCAGCCGACAGGGAAACACTGAAGCTTTCTTT	CASSRQGNTEAFF
-	TRBV9	-	TRBJ2-5	TGTGCCAGCAGCGTAAAACGGGGGAGGACTACTCACCAAGAGACCCAGTACTTC	CASSVKRGRTTHQETQYF
few	TRBV7-6	-	TRBJ1-1	TGTGCCAGCAGCGCTCGACAAGGGAAAACGAACACTGAAGCTTTCTTT	CASSARQGKTNTEAFF
-	TRBV5-1	-	TRBJ2-2	TGCGCCAGCAGCTTGCAGGGGATGGACACCGGGGAGCTGTTTTTT	CASSLQGMDTGELFF
-	TRBV9	TRBD2	TRBJ2-3	TGTGCCAGCAGCGCCGGGAGGGGGGGCGAAGGTACGCAGTATTTT	CASSAGRGGEGTQYF
-	TRBV18	-	TRBJ2-6	TGTGCCAGCTCACCTGGGACATGGAACTCTGGGGCCAACGTCCTGACTTTC	CASSPGTWNSGANVLTF
-	TRBV4-1	TRBD2	TRBJ2-1	TGCGCCAGCAGCCAAGGTAGCGGGGTCAATGAGCAGTTCTTC	CASSQGSGVNEQFF
-	TRBV4-1	-	TRBJ1-1	TGCGCCAGCAGCCAAGGGCGGGGGTGGACTGAAGCTTTCTTT	CASSQGRGWTEAFF
-	TRBV27	TRBD1	TRBJ1-5	TGTGCCAGCCGACGACAGGGGACGGGTCAGCCCCAGCATTTT	CASRRQGTGQPQHF
-	TRBV7-2	-	TRBJ2-1	TGTGCCAGCAGCTTAGCGCGAGGAGGGTACAATGAGCAGTTCTTC	CASSLARGGYNEQFF
-	TRBV7-9	-	TRBJ2-7	TGTGCCAGCAGCTTGGACGGATCCTACGAGCAGTACTTC	CASSLDGSYEQYF
-	TRBV5-1	-	TRBJ2-5	TGCGCCAGCAGCTTGGTTGGGGGGGAGACCCAGTACTTC	CASSLVGGETQYF
-	TRBV27	-	TRBJ1-6	TGTGCCAGCAGTCTATATTACACGGGGAATTCACCCCTCCACTTT	CASSLYYTGNSPLHF
-	TRBV19	-	TRBJ2-7	TGTGCCAGTAGTATAAGCCCCGGCTACGAGCAGTACTTC	CASSISPGYEQYF
-	TRBV6-5	-	TRBJ2-7	TGTGCCAGCAGTTTACAGGGATACGAGCAGTACTTC	CASSLQGYEQYF
-	TRBV7-9	-	TRBJ2-3	TGTGCCAGCAGCCCCCGGGACCCAGGCACAGATACGCAGTATTTT	CASSPRDPGTDTQYF
-	TRBV7-9	-	TRBJ1-1	TGTGCCAGCAGCTTAGGGTCAGATGAAGCTTTCTTT	CASSLGSDEAFF
-	TRBV29-1	-	TRBJ2-7	TGCAGCGGACCCCCGCATCAGGACTACGAGCAGTACTTC	CSGPPHQDYEQYF
-	TRBV7-9	-	TRBJ2-7	TGTGCCAGCAGCTCGTCCCTCGTAGCCTACTACGAGCAGTACTTC	CASSSSLVAYYEQYF
few	TRBV11-2	-	TRBJ1-1	TGTGCCAGCAGCTTACCCCGACAGAACACTGAAGCTTTCTTT	CASSLPRQNTEAFF
medium-sized	TRBV6-1	-	TRBJ1-5	TGTGCCAGCAGTGAAGCGGGAGGGCCGTTTATGACGGAGCCCCAGCATTTT	CASSEAGGPFMTEPQHF
-	TRBV4-3	TRBD2	TRBJ2-5	TGCGCCAGCAGCCAAGCCGGCGGGGGAACCCAAGAGACCCAGTACTTC	CASSQAGGGTQETQYF
-	TRBV4-3	-	TRBJ1-6	TGCGCCAGCAGCCAAGGGACGGCCCATAATTCACCCCTCCACTTT	CASSQGTAHNSPLHF
-	TRBV2	-	TRBJ1-2	TGTGCCACCACTCTCTCATTAGGAGACTTGGGAGGCTGCACCTTC	CATTLSLGDLGGCTF
-	TRBV6-1	-	TRBJ1-5	TGTGCCAGCAGTGAAGTGCCTAATCAGCCCCAGCATTTT	CASSEVPNQPQHF
-	TRBV10-3	-	TRBJ1-1	TGTGCCATCAGGCAGGACGGGAACACTGAAGCTTTCTTT	CAIRQDGNTEAFF
-	TRBV10-3	-	TRBJ2-7	TGTGCCACCACGTCGACGGGACGGAGCGAGCAGTACTTC	CATTSTGRSEQYF
few	TRBV13	-	TRBJ2-4	TGTGCCAGCAGCCCCCGGGGCCTTAAAAACATTCAGTACTTC	CASSPRGLKNIQYF